One sample yielded the 4 T cell receptor beta chains listed below, sequenced in a study of cytomegalovirus exposure and HLA in healthy donors. The method was immunoSEQ multiplex PCR; TCRdb's version includes in-frame clones alone and lacks a portion of them. Seen here are approximately 150,000 clones, roughly nine tenths observed once, and the top ten hold about 0.65%. Material: PBMCs. The receptor set was obtained from a young man in good health and CMV-seronegative.

The genes are TRBV7-9 and TRBJ1-5; D possibly corresponds to TRBD1 (5 bases). V lost 5 bases to trimming and J lost 4 bases, with 15 bases between them. Germline-derived CDR1 and CDR2 are SEHNR and FQNEAQ (reference sequence). This CDR3 contains 15 residues. CDR3 protein: CASSQGTGLNQPQHF. The CDR3 bases are TGTGCCAGCAGCCAAGGAACAGGTCTGAATCAGCCCCAGCATTTT.

This clone is a singleton in its sample. This sequence joins TRBV5-5 and TRBJ2-3, with 10 bases that match TRBD2. The CDR3 runs to 16 residues. V gave up 5 bases and J gave up 0 bases; unmatched junction bases: 6. The germline gives CDR1 SGHKS, CDR2 YYEKEE (reference sequence). Here the CDR3 reads CASSWIAGGSTDTQYF. CDR3 sequence (DNA): TGTGCCAGCAGTTGGATAGCGGGGGGCAGCACAGATACGCAGTATTTT.

The rearrangement uses TRBV6-1 and TRBJ1-3; D is uncertain. This CDR3 has 14 amino acids. Germline CDR1 and CDR2: MNHNS and SASEGT. V gave up 8 bases and J gave up 0 bases, with 11 bases separating them. CDR3 DNA: TGTGCCAGCGTCGTCTCGGTCTCTGGAAACACCATATATTTT. Its protein is CASVVSVSGNTIYF.

In DNA, the CDR3 is TGCAGCGTTTCTCATGGGACAAGCAACACCGGGGAGCTGTTTTTT. As protein: CSVSHGTSNTGELFF. The chain links TRBV29-1 to TRBJ2-2, with D perhaps matching TRBD1 (6 bases). V was trimmed by 5 bases and J by 2 bases, leaving 15 bases between them. Germline CDR1 reads SQVTM; CDR2 reads ANQGSEA. This CDR3 is built from 15 residues.